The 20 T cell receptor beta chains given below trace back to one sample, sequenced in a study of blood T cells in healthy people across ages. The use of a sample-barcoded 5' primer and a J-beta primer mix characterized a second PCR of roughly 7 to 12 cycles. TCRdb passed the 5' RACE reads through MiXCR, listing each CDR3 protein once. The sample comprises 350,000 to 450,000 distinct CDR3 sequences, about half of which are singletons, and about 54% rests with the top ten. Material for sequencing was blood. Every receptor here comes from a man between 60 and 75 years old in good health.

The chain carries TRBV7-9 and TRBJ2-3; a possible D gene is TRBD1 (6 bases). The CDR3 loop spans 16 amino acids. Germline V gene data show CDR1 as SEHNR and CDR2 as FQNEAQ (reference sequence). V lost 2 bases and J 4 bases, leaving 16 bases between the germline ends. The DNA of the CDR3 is TGTGCCAGCAGCTTACTGGGCAGGGGTCGGGCAGATACGCAGTATTTT. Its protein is CASSLLGRGRADTQYF.

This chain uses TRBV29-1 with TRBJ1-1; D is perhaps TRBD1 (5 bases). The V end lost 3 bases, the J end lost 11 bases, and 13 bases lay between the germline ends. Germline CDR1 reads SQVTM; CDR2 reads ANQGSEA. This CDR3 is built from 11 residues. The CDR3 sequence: CSVDGGGRAFF. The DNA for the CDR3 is TGCAGCGTTGACGGGGGGGGGAGGGCTTTCTTT.

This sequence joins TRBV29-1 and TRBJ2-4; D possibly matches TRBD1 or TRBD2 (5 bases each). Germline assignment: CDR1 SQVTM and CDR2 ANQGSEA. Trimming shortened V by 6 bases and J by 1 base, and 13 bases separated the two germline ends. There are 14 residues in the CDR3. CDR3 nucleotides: TGCAGCGTCGGGCTAGCAGGGGCCAAAAACATTCAGTACTTC. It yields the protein CSVGLAGAKNIQYF.

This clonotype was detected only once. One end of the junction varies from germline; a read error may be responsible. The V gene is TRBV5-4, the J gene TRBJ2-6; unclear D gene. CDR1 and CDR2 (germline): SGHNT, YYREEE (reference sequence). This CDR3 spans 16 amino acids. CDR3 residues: CASSLGRSSGTNVLTF. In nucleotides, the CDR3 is TGTGCCAGCAGCTTGGGAAGGAGCTCTGGGACCAACGTCCTGACTTTC.

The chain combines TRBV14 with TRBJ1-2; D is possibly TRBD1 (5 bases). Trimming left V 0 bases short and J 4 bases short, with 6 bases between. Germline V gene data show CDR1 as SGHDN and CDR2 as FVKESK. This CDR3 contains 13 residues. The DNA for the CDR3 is TGTGCCAGCAGCCAAGATAGGGGCTATGGCTACACCTTC. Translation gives CASSQDRGYGYTF.

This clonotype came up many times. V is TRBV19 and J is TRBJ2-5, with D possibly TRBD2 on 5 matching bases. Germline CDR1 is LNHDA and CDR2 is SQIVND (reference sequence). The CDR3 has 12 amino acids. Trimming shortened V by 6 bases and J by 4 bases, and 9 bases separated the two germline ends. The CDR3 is CASRQAGETQYF. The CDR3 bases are TGTGCCAGTAGGCAGGCGGGAGAGACCCAGTACTTC. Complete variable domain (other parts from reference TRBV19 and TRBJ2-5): DGGITQSPKYLFRKEGQNVTLSCEQNLNHDAMYWYRQDPGQGLRLIYYSQIVNDFQKGDIAEGYSVSREKKESFPLTVTSAQKNPTAFYLCASRQAGETQYFGPGTRLLVL.

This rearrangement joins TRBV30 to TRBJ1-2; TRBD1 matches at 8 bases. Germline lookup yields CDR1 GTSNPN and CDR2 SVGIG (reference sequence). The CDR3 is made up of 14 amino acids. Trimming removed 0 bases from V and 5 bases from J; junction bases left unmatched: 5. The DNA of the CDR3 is TGTGCCTGGAGTGTCGGACAGGGTTCTTATGGCTACACCTTC. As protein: CAWSVGQGSYGYTF.

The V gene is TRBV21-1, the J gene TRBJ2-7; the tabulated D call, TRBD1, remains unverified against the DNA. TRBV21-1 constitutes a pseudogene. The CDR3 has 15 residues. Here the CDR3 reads CASSKVWGGVYEQYF. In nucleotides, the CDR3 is TGTGCCAGCAGCAAAGTTTGGGGGGGGGTTTACGAGCAGTACTTC.

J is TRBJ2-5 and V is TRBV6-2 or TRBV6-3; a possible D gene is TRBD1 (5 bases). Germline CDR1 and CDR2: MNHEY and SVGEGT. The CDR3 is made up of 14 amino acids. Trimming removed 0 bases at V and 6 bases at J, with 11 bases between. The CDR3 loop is CASSYSVGVQTQYF. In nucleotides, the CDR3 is TGTGCCAGCAGTTACTCGGTAGGGGTGCAGACCCAGTACTTC.

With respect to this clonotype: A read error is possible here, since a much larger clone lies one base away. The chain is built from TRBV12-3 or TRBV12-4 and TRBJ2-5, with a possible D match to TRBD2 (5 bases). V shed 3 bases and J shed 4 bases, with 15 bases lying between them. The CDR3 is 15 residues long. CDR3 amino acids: CASSFAGSRGETQYF. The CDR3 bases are TGTGCCAGCAGTTTTGCAGGATCACGGGGAGAGACCCAGTACTTC.

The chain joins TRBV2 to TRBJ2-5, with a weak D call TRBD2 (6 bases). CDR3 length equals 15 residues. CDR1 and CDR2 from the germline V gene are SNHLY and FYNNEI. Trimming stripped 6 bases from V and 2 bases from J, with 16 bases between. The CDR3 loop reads CASSEYPRGQETQYF. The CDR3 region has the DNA TGTGCCAGCAGCGAATACCCACGGGGGCAAGAGACCCAGTACTTC.

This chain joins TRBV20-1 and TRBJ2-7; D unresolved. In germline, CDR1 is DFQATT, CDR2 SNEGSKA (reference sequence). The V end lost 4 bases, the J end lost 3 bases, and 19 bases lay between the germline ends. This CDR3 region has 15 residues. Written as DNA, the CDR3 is TGCAGTGCTATTGTAGCAGGCAAGGCAAACTACGAGCAGTACTTC. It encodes CSAIVAGKANYEQYF.

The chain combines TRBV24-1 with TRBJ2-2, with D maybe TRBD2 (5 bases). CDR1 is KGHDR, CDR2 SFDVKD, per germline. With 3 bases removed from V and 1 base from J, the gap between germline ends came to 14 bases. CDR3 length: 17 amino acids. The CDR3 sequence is CATSDPPPGMNTGELFF. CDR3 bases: TGTGCCACCAGTGATCCCCCTCCGGGGATGAACACCGGGGAGCTGTTTTTT.

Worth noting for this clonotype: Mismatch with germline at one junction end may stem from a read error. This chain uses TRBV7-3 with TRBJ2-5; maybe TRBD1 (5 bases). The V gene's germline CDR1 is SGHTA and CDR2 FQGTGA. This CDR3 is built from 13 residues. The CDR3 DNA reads TGTGCCAGCAGCTTACTCAGGGAAGAGACCCGGTACTTC. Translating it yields CASSLLREETRYF.

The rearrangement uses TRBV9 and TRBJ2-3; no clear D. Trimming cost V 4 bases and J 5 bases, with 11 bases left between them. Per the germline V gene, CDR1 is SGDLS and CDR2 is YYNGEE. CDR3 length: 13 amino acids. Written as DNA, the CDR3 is TGTGCCAGCAGCCCGAGAGTCAAAGATACGCAGTATTTT. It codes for CASSPRVKDTQYF.

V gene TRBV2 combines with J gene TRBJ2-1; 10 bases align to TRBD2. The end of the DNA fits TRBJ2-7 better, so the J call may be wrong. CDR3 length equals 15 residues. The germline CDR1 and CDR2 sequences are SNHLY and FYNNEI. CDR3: CASRPGLAPYNEQYF. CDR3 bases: TGTGCCAGCAGACCGGGACTAGCGCCTTACAATGAGCAGTACTTC.

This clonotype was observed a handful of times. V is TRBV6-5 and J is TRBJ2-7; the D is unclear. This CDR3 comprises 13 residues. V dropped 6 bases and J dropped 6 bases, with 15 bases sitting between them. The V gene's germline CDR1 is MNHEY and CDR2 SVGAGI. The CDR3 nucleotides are TGTGCCAGCAGCCACCCGTCTGGTGGCGAGCAGTACTTC. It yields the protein CASSHPSGGEQYF.

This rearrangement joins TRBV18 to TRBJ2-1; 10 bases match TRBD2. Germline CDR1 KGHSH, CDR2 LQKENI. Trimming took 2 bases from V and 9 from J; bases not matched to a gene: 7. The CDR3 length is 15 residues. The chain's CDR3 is CASSPKSGRDTEQFF. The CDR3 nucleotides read TGTGCCAGCTCACCAAAGAGCGGGAGGGATACTGAGCAGTTCTTC.

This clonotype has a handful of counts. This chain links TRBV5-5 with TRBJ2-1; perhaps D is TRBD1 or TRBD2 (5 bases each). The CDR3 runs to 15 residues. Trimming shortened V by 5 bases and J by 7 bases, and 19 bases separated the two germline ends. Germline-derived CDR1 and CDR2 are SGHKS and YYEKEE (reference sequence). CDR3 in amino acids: CASSRDGSSGNEQFF. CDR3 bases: TGTGCCAGCAGTCGGGACGGTTCCTCGGGGAATGAGCAGTTCTTC. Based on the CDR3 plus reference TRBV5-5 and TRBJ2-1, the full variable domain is DAGVTQSPTHLIKTRGQQVTLRCSPISGHKSVSWYQQVLGQGPQFIFQYYEKEERGRGNFPDRFSARQFPNYSSELNVNALLLGDSALYLCASSRDGSSGNEQFFGPGTRLTVL.

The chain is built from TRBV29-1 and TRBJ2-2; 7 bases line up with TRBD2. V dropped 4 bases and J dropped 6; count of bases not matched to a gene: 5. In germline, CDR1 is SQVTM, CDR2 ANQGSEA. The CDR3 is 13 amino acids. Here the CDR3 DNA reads TGCAGCGTTGGGTCAGGGAGGGCCGGGGAGCTGTTTTTT. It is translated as CSVGSGRAGELFF.